The present T cell receptor (beta chain) was sequenced within a study of CD8 T cells in Susac syndrome. Per the germline V gene, CDR1 is SQVTM and CDR2 is ANQGSEA. V was cut by 4 bases and J by 6 bases, with 13 bases left in between. This CDR3 spans 13 amino acids. It was with random hexamers that roughly 0.5 to 1 ug RNA was reverse transcribed. Using its own MiXCR run on the immunoSEQ multiplex PCR reads, TCRdb lists one record per CDR3 protein. The sample consists of roughly 130,000 distinct CDR3 sequences, roughly 95% of them appearing once. This TCR was sampled from a human donor in good health. Sequencing used CD4+ T cells from PBMCs. V and J are TRBV29-1 and TRBJ1-5; TRBD1 might be the D (6 bases). CDR3 sequence: CSVGQVPGQPQHF. Here the CDR3 DNA reads TGCAGCGTTGGACAGGTCCCAGGTCAGCCCCAGCATTTT. Supplemented by reference TRBV29-1 and TRBJ1-5, the full variable domain reads SAVISQKPSRDICQRGTSLTIQCQVDSQVTMMFWYRQQPGQSLTLIATANQGSEATYESGFVIDKFPISRPNLTFSTLTVSNMSPEDSSIYLCSVGQVPGQPQHFGDGTRLSIL.